Detailed here is one T cell receptor (beta chain). Its antigen is currently not known. No base quality information exists; no much larger clone differs at one position. The sample originates from a study of blood T cell repertoires in COVID-19 (TCRdb year 2020). In terms of the full investigation: Samples from collaborators originated in the United States, Italy and Spain and spanned both the acute and convalescent phases of COVID-19. The material from the prospective study consisted of cDNA or gDNA derived from T cells, B-cell-depleted T cells, or PBMCs. Subjects who had been exposed to COVID-19, were actively infected with it, or had recovered from it provided the deeply sampled blood TCRbeta repertoires that made up the dataset. A freely available public database, intended as a resource for researchers studying the immune response to SARS-CoV-2, is where the repertoires were released. Samples came from the ongoing ImmuneRACE study (first 160 participants) plus 1,254 subjects from 6 global collaborators. The sample metadata nearly always contained a de-identified subject ID, COVID-19 status, age in years and sex. Where available, HLA class I and class II types were taken from metadata supplied by the sample provider and were not determined by assay-based typing.

TCRbeta CDR3 regions were amplified from genomic DNA by means of the immunoSEQ Assay, a bias-controlled multiplex PCR. In the authors' own workflow: The number of nucleated cells in each sample was estimated from the amplification of reference gene primers within the assay. To quantify the absolute abundance of each unique TCRbeta CDR3 rearrangement, sequence reads were collapsed and filtered. For each sample, productive Simpson clonality was calculated by taking the square root of Simpson's diversity index across productive rearrangements. The table was pulled from immuneACCESS by TCRdb, which kept in-frame rearrangements only. Such tables lose some clones; where checked, under half of the loss comes from unresolved V genes, and the rest has no known cause. Clone size and V and J calls were adopted from that table, with D and trimming inferred from the DNA. The sample table lists over 400,000 clones, around 85% of them with a count of one. Together, the top ten hold around 7.9% of the sample.

In the prospective study, participants were roughly 18 to 100 years old, resided in around 25 geographic areas of the United States, and were enrolled through a virtual design. In the prospective study, participants were assigned to cohorts based on the clinical history participants reported in a screening survey and a study questionnaire. Recovered participants in ImmuneRACE Cohort 3 were defined by two consecutive negative NP/OP PCR tests, clearance by a healthcare professional, or resolution of symptoms. In the prospective study, mobile phlebotomists collected whole blood, serum and a nasopharyngeal or oropharyngeal swab from each participant. Additional blood draws and questionnaires over an approximately two-month period could optionally be provided by prospective study participants. Prospective study blood samples were shipped either frozen or at room temperature before DNA extraction. According to the germline V gene, CDR1 reads MGHRA and CDR2 reads YSYEKL. V is reduced by 2 bases and J by 4 bases, leaving a spacing of 16 bases between them. The CDR3 holds 16 amino acids from the cysteine to the phenylalanine. Here the CDR3 DNA is all that survives: 48 bases in frame from base 1.

Here is what the overall study found, with its caveats: The quantity of clinical and demographic metadata differed by source and by participant and was supplied without curation.

This receptor was identified in a woman aged 60 to 75 who had recovered from COVID-19. The chain was built from TRBV4-1 and TRBJ2-3; the D segment could be TRBD1, given 5 matching bases. Material: PBMCs or T cells enriched from blood (not recorded which). In nucleotides, the sequence is TGCGCCAGCAGCCAAAGTTCCAGGGTAAGGTCAGATACGCAGTATTTT. This yields the protein CASSQSSRVRSDTQYF.